This T cell receptor beta chain stems from a study of blood T cell repertoires in COVID-19. Seattle researchers signed up patients amid active infection and tracked them longitudinally. Trimming at V came to 5 bases and at J to 3 bases, leaving 2 bases not matched to a gene. The CDR3 runs to 15 residues. Germline V gene data show CDR1 as SGHNT and CDR2 as YENEEA. Assay: immunoSEQ multiplex PCR; the TCRdb copy retains only in-frame clones and omits some. The sample has roughly 380,000 clones, 70% to 90% seen once. The clonotype was recovered from a woman between 40 and 55 years old with COVID-19, enrolled during active disease. Sequencing was carried out using peripheral blood. The chain employs TRBV11-3 and TRBJ2-1; 12 nucleotides agree with TRBD2. As DNA, the CDR3 is TGTGCCAGCAGCCCTAGCGGGAGGGACTACAATGAGCAGTTCTTC. Its protein product is CASSPSGRDYNEQFF.